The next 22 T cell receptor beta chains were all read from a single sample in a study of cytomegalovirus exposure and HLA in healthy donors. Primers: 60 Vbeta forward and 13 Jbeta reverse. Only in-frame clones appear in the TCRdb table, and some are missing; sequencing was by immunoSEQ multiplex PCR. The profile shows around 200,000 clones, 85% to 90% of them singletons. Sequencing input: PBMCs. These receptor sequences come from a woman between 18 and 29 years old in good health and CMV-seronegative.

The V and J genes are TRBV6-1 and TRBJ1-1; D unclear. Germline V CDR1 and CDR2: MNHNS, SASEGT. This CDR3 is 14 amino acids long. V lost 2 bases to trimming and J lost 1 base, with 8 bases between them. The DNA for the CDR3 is TGTGCCAGCAGTGAATTAGGGAGGAACACTGAAGCTTTCTTT. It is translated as CASSELGRNTEAFF.

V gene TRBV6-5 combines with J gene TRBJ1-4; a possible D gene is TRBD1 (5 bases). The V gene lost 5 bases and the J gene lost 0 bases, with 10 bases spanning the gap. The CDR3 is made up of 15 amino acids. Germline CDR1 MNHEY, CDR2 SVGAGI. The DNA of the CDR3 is TGTGCCAGCAGTCGACAGACTGCAACTAATGAAAAACTGTTTTTT. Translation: CASSRQTATNEKLFF.

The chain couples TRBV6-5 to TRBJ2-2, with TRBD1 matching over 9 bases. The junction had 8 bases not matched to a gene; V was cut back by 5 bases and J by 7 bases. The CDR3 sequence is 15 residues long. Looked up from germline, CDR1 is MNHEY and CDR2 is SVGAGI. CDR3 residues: CASSTTGGAGGELFF. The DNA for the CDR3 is TGTGCCAGCAGTACTACAGGGGGCGCCGGCGGGGAGCTGTTTTTT.

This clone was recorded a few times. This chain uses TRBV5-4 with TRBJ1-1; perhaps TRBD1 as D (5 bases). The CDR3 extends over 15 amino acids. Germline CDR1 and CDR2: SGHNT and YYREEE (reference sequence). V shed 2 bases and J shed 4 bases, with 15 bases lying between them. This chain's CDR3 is CASSFTTVGGTEAFF. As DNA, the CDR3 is TGTGCCAGCAGCTTCACGACGGTCGGGGGCACTGAAGCTTTCTTT.

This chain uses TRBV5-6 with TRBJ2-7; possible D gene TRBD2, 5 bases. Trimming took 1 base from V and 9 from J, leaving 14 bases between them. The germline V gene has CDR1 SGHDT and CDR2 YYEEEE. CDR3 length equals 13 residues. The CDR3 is CASSLIGSRGQYF. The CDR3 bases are TGTGCCAGCAGCTTGATTGGGAGCCGGGGGCAGTACTTC.

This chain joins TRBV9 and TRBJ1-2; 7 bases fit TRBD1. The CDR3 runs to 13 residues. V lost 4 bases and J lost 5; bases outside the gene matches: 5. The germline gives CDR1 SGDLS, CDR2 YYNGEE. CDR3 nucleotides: TGTGCCAGCAGCAAACAGGGGAGGTATGGCTACACCTTC. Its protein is CASSKQGRYGYTF. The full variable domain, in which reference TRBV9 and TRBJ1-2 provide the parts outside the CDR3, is DSGVTQTPKHLITATGQRVTLRCSPRSGDLSVYWYQQSLDQGLQFLIQYYNGEERAKGNILERFSAQQFPDLHSELNLSSLELGDSALYFCASSKQGRYGYTFGSGTRLTVV.

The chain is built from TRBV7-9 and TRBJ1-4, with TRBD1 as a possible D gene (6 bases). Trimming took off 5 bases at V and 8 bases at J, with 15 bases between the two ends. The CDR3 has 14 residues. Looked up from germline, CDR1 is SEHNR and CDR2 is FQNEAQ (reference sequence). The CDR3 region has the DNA TGTGCCAGCAGCCGGGACAAGGAGAGAGAAAAACTGTTTTTT. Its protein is CASSRDKEREKLFF.

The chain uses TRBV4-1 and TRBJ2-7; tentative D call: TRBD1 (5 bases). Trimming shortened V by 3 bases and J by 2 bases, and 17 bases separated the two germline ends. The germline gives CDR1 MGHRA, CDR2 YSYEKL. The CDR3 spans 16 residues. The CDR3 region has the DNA TGCGCCAGCAGCCAGGGGCAAGACAGTGCGACCTACGAGCAGTACTTC. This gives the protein CASSQGQDSATYEQYF.

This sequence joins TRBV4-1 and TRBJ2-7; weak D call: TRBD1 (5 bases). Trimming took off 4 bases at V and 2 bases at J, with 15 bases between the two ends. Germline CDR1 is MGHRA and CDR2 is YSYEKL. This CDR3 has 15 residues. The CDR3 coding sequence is TGCGCCAGCAGCCTCAAGGACACTTCTACCTACGAGCAGTACTTC. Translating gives CASSLKDTSTYEQYF.

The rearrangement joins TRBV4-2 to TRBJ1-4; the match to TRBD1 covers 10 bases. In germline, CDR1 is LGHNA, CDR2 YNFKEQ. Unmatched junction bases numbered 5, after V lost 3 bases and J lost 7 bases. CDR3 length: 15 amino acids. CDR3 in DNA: TGTGCCAGCAGCCACTCCGGGACAGGGGTTGAAAAACTGTTTTTT. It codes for CASSHSGTGVEKLFF.

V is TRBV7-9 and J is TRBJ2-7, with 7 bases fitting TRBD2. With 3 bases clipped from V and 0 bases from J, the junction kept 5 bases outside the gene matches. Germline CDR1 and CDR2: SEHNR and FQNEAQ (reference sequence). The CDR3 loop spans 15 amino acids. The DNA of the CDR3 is TGTGCCAGCAGCTTTGTCGGGGGGAGCTCCTACGAGCAGTACTTC. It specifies CASSFVGGSSYEQYF.

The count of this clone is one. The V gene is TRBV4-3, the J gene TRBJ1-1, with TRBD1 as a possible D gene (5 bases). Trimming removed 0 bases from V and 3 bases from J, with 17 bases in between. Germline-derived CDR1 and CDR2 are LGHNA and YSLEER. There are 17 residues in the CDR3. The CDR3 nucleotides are TGCGCCAGCAGCCAAGAAGTTGCCCCAGGGCAGTACACTGAAGCTTTCTTT. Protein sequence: CASSQEVAPGQYTEAFF.

As DNA, the CDR3 is TGTGCCAGCAGTGAATCACGAGACTACGAGCAGTACTTC. Amino acids: CASSESRDYEQYF. The chain carries TRBV25-1 and TRBJ2-7; D ambiguous. This CDR3 contains 13 residues. Trimming stripped 1 base from V and 3 bases from J, with 7 bases between. Germline values: CDR1 MGHDK, CDR2 SYGVNS.

CDR3: CASSLVTTSGRYEQFF. The CDR3 DNA is TGTGCCAGCAGCTTAGTAACTACTAGCGGACGATATGAGCAGTTCTTC. J is TRBJ2-1 and V is TRBV11-3, with 8 bases that match TRBD2. CDR1 and CDR2 (germline): SGHNT, YENEEA. The CDR3 covers 16 residues. The J segment lost 8 bases and the V segment lost 1 base, leaving 10 bases of the junction unmatched.

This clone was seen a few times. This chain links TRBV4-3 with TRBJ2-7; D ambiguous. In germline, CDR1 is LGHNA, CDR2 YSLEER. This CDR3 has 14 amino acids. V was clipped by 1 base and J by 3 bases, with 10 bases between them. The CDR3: CASSQATGFYEQYF. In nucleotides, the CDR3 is TGCGCCAGCAGCCAAGCCACGGGTTTCTACGAGCAGTACTTC.

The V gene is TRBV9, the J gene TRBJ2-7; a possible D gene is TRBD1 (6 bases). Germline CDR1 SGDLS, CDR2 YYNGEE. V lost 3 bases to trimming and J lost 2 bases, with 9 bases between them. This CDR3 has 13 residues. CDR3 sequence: CASSADSPYEQYF. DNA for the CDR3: TGTGCCAGCAGCGCGGACAGTCCCTACGAGCAGTACTTC. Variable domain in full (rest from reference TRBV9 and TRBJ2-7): DSGVTQTPKHLITATGQRVTLRCSPRSGDLSVYWYQQSLDQGLQFLIQYYNGEERAKGNILERFSAQQFPDLHSELNLSSLELGDSALYFCASSADSPYEQYFGPGTRLTVT.

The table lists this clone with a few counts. The CDR3 spells CATSREGKDNEKLFF. The CDR3 DNA reads as TGTGCCACCAGCAGAGAGGGCAAGGATAATGAAAAACTGTTTTTT. The chain joins TRBV15 to TRBJ1-4, with D unclear. The CDR3 is 15 amino acids. Trimming took 0 bases from V and 4 from J, leaving 9 bases between them. Germline CDR1 is LNHNV and CDR2 is YYDKDF (reference sequence).

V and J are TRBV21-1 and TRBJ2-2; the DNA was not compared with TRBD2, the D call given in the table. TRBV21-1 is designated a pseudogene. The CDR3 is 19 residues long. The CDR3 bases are TGTGCCAGCAGCCCCCCCGGGACTAGCGGGGGTACGAACACCGGGGAGCTGTTTTTT. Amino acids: CASSPPGTSGGTNTGELFF.

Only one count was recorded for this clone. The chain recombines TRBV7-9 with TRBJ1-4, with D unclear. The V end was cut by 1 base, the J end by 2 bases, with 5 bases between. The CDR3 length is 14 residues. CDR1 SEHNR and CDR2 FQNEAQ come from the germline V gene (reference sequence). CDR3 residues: CASSLGQTNEKLFF. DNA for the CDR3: TGTGCCAGCAGCTTAGGGCAGACTAATGAAAAACTGTTTTTT.

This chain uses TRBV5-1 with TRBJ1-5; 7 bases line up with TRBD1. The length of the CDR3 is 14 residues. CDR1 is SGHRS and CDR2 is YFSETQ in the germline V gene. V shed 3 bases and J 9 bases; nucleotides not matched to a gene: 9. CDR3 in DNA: TGCGCCAGCAGCTATCGACAGGGCGCTTGGCCCCAGCATTTT. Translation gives CASSYRQGAWPQHF.

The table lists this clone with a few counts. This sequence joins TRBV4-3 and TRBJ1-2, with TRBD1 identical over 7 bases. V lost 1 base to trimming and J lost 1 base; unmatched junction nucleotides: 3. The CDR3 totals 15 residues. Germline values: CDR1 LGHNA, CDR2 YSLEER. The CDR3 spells CASSQGAGGNYGYTF. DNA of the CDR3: TGCGCCAGCAGCCAAGGGGCAGGGGGTAACTATGGCTACACCTTC.

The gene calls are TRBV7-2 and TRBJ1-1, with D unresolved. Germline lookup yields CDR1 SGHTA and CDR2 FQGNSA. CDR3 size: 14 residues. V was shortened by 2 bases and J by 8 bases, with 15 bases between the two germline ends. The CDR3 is CASSLLLREGEAFF. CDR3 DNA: TGTGCCAGCAGCTTACTTTTGAGGGAAGGGGAAGCTTTCTTT. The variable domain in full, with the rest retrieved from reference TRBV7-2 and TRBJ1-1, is GAGVSQSPSNKVTEKGKDVELRCDPISGHTALYWYRQSLGQGLEFLIYFQGNSAPDKSGLPSDRFSAERTGGSVSTLTIQRTQQEDSAVYLCASSLLLREGEAFFGQGTRLTVV.